This T cell receptor beta chain was identified in a study of somatic mutations in cytotoxic T cells in rheumatoid arthritis. Background on the study: Sorting by flow gave nearly 100% purity for some V beta antibody-stained T-cell populations, including V beta1+ cells sequenced for TCRB.

The germline CDR1 and CDR2 sequences are SGHAT and FQNNGV. The CDR3 has 16 amino acids. The V gene end was trimmed by 2 bases and the J gene end by 4 bases; junction bases not matched to a gene: 4. Findings of the study overall: More than 20% of CD8+ cells belonged to the largest clone in about an eighth of the 65 patients. Significant differences in CD8+ T-cell clonality were not found between rheumatoid arthritis patients and healthy controls (age-matched).

The table came from immunoSEQ multiplex PCR; TCRdb's copy has only in-frame clones and leaves some out. The sample has 20,000 or so clones, approximately 80% seen once; the top ten hold under 12%. A note on this clone: Its antigen is as yet unknown.

The source is a woman in her forties or fifties in good health. The sample consisted of CD8+ T cells sorted from blood. The chain recombines TRBV11-2 with TRBJ2-1; 11 bases line up with TRBD2. The DNA of the CDR3 is TGTGCCAGCAGCTTAACTAGCGGGGGCCTGTACAATGAGCAGTTCTTC. Encoded protein: CASSLTSGGLYNEQFF. Variable domain in full (rest from reference TRBV11-2 and TRBJ2-1): EAGVAQSPRYKIIEKRQSVAFWCNPISGHATLYWYQQILGQGPKLLIQFQNNGVVDDSQLPKDRFSAERLKGVDSTLKIQPAKLEDSAVYLCASSLTSGGLYNEQFFGPGTRLTVL.